These T cell receptor beta chains were read from a single sample in a study of a mutant IDH1 vaccine in newly diagnosed glioma. Measured with immunoSEQ multiplex PCR; TCRdb has only the in-frame clones, and not every one. This sample yields about 56,000 clones, of which less than 80% are seen a single time; roughly 5.6% belongs to the top ten. These TCRs' antigens remain unknown. Specimen: PBMCs, collected from a glioma patient whose treatment included an IDH1 peptide vaccine. All receptors come from a man aged 50 or older with glioma. The CDR3 runs from the conserved cysteine through the conserved F or W. A D gene is named only where the DNA matches it firmly. The listing skips clone size in some rows; elsewhere it reads once, few, many or a size class.

j_gene | d_gene | abundance | v_gene | CDR3nt | CDR3aa
TRBJ2-7 | TRBD2 | . | TRBV7-2 | TGTGCCAGCAGCCGGGACTACTCCTACGAGCAGTACTTC | CASSRDYSYEQYF
TRBJ1-2 | . | few | TRBV6-1 | TGTGCCAGCAGTCCCCACGCTGGCTACACCTTC | CASSPHAGYTF
TRBJ2-7 | TRBD1 | once | TRBV6-5 | TGTGCCAGCAGAGGAGGGACAGGGTATTCCGAGCAGTACTTC | CASRGGTGYSEQYF
TRBJ2-1 | . | few | TRBV10-1 | TGCGCCAGCAGTGGAAGTAGCTCCTACAATGAGCAGTTCTTC | CASSGSSSYNEQFF
TRBJ1-5 | . | . | TRBV2 | TGTGCCAGCACCAAGGGGGGGACACAGCCCCAGCATTTT | CASTKGGTQPQHF
TRBJ2-2 | . | few | TRBV30 | TGTGCCTGGCAGCCGCAGGGGGGCGCGAAGAACACCGGGGAGCTGTTTTTT | CAWQPQGGAKNTGELFF
TRBJ2-2 | . | . | TRBV7-8 | TGTGCCAGCAGACCCGGGACACTGAACACCGGGGAGCTGTTTTTT | CASRPGTLNTGELFF
TRBJ1-2 | TRBD1 | . | TRBV6-5 | TGTGCCAGCAGTTACTCCCCGTCACAGGGGTATGGCTACACCTTC | CASSYSPSQGYGYTF
TRBJ2-1 | . | . | TRBV2 | TGTGCCAGCAGTGTTGAAGGGCTATATTACAATGAGCAGTTCTTC | CASSVEGLYYNEQFF
TRBJ1-1 | . | few | TRBV5-4 | TGTGCCAGCAGCTTGGGACAGCTAAGAAACACTGAAGCTTTCTTT | CASSLGQLRNTEAFF
TRBJ1-5 | . | . | TRBV5-3 | TGTGCCAGAAGCTTTGTTTACGGTGACAGACAACTTGATCAGCCCCAGCATTTT | CARSFVYGDRQLDQPQHF
TRBJ1-1 | . | . | TRBV9 | TGTGCCAGCAGCAAGTTTGGTAGTGACACTGAAGCTTTCTTT | CASSKFGSDTEAFF
TRBJ2-1 | . | . | TRBV7-7 | TGTGCTAGCAGCCCCCTGGTAGGGGGGAACAATGAGCAGTTCTTC | CASSPLVGGNNEQFF
TRBJ2-5 | . | . | TRBV13 | TGTGCCAGCAAGCGACTGGACCAAACCCAAGAGACCCAGTACTTC | CASKRLDQTQETQYF
TRBJ1-1 | . | . | TRBV11-1 | TGTGCCAGCAGCTGGGGGAAGAACACTGAAGCTTTCTTT | CASSWGKNTEAFF
TRBJ2-5 | . | few | TRBV14 | TGTGCCAGCCGCGCCGGGACCCCCCGAGGGACCCAGTACTTC | CASRAGTPRGTQYF
TRBJ1-3 | TRBD1 | . | TRBV9 | TGTGCCAGCAGCGTCACAGGGGACTCTGGAAACACCATATATTTT | CASSVTGDSGNTIYF
TRBJ1-1 | TRBD1 | . | TRBV6-5 | TGTGCCAGCAGCCTCGGACAGGCAATTTCGACTGAAGCTTTCTTT | CASSLGQAISTEAFF
TRBJ2-7 | TRBD1 | . | TRBV5-5 | TGTGCCAGCAGCCTACAGGGGGCGATCGAGCAGTACTTC | CASSLQGAIEQYF
TRBJ1-4 | . | . | TRBV5-1 | TGCGCCAGCAGCTTGGACCGAGTAAAGCAAAAACTGTTTTTT | CASSLDRVKQKLFF
TRBJ2-1 | . | . | TRBV2 | TGTGCCAGCAGTGTACTAAATGAGCAGTTCTTC | CASSVLNEQFF
TRBJ2-5 | TRBD1 | . | TRBV5-6 | TGTGCCAGCAGCGAGCGACAGGGGATCCAAGAGACCCAGTACTTC | CASSERQGIQETQYF
TRBJ2-5 | TRBD2 | . | TRBV10-3 | TGTGCCATCAGTGAAGGGCGGGGGAGGGAAGAGACCCAGTACTTC | CAISEGRGREETQYF
TRBJ1-1 | . | few | TRBV14 | TGTGCCAGCAGCCCTCAGGGATATTACACTGAAGCTTTCTTT | CASSPQGYYTEAFF
TRBJ1-2 | TRBD1 | . | TRBV5-1 | TGCGCCAGCAGCTCTACCGGGACAGCCAACTATGGCTACACCTTC | CASSSTGTANYGYTF
TRBJ2-7 | TRBD1 | few | TRBV7-3 | TGTGCCAGCAGCTCCTCAGGGGGTCCCAACTACGAGCAGTACTTC | CASSSSGGPNYEQYF
TRBJ2-1 | . | . | TRBV6-5 | TGTGCCAGCAGTCGAAGGGCTCGGGGCAATGAGCAGTTCTTC | CASSRRARGNEQFF
TRBJ1-6 | TRBD1 | . | TRBV5-1 | TGCGCCAGCAGCTTGGCAGGGGGGTCCTATAATTCACCCCTCCACTTT | CASSLAGGSYNSPLHF
TRBJ1-6 | . | . | TRBV4-2 | TGTGCCAGCAGCCATTTATCAAGCCGTAATTCACCCCTCCACTTT | CASSHLSSRNSPLHF
TRBJ2-5 | . | . | TRBV30 | TGTGCCTGGAGTCGCGGGGACCAGGGTACCCAGTACTTC | CAWSRGDQGTQYF
TRBJ1-1 | . | . | TRBV5-8 | TGTGCCAGGGACGGGAAAACTGAAGCTTTCTTT | CARDGKTEAFF
TRBJ1-1 | . | . | TRBV7-8 | TGTGCCAGCAGTATTAGATTATTCGAGGAGGAAGCTTTCTTT | CASSIRLFEEEAFF
TRBJ1-1 | TRBD1 | . | TRBV6-5 | TGTGCCAGCAGAACCGGGACAGTGAACACTGAAGCTTTCTTT | CASRTGTVNTEAFF
TRBJ1-2 | TRBD1 | medium-sized | TRBV10-3 | TGTGCGGTCTGGACAGGGGAAGAGAACTATGGCTACACCTTC | CAVWTGEENYGYTF
TRBJ1-1 | . | . | TRBV5-5 | TGTGCCAGCATGTTATTCCGAGAAGCTTTCTTT | CASMLFREAFF
TRBJ1-1 | . | few | TRBV6-5 | TGTGCCAGCAGTTACTCGAGGGAGGAAGCTTTCTTT | CASSYSREEAFF
TRBJ1-2 | . | . | TRBV10-3 | TGTGCCATCAGTTCCGACGCGAACTATGGCTACACCTTC | CAISSDANYGYTF
TRBJ2-1 | TRBD2 | . | TRBV11-2 | TGTGCCAGCAGCTTTGGGGGGGTAGCGGGGGGCTTTCAGTTCTTC | CASSFGGVAGGFQFF
TRBJ1-1 | TRBD1 | . | TRBV9 | TGTGCCAGCAGCGTAGGGGGGACAGGGATTTCCGCAGCTTTCTTT | CASSVGGTGISAAFF
TRBJ1-1 | TRBD1 | . | TRBV9 | TGTGCCAGCAGCCCCGGGACAGCGAACACTGAAGCTTTCTTT | CASSPGTANTEAFF
TRBJ2-7 | TRBD1 | . | TRBV2 | TGTGCCAGCAAATGGGACAGGGGGAATGGCGAGCAGTACTTC | CASKWDRGNGEQYF
TRBJ2-6 | TRBD1 | few | TRBV2 | TGTGCCAGCACCCTCTGGACAGGGGAAAGTGGGGCCAACGTCCTGACTTTC | CASTLWTGESGANVLTF
TRBJ1-1 | . | . | TRBV27 | TGTGCCAGCAGCAGCAGGGGTCGGGGCACTGAAGCTTTCTTT | CASSSRGRGTEAFF
TRBJ1-1 | TRBD1 | . | TRBV30 | TGTGCCTGGAGAGTCCGGGACAGGGCGAACACTGAAGCTTTCTTT | CAWRVRDRANTEAFF
TRBJ1-6 | . | . | TRBV30 | TGTGCCTGGAGTCCCGGACCATGGTATTCACCCCTCCACTTT | CAWSPGPWYSPLHF
TRBJ2-5 | TRBD2 | . | TRBV2 | TGTGCCAGCAGTGAACTGGCTGGGGGGGCCCAGTACTTC | CASSELAGGAQYF
TRBJ1-2 | TRBD1 | few | TRBV6-1 | TGTGCCAGCAGAACAGGGACAGTCGACGGCTACACCTTC | CASRTGTVDGYTF
TRBJ2-2 | TRBD2 | . | TRBV9 | TGTGCCAGCAGCGTAGGGCTAGCGGGGGGTGAGCTGTTTTTT | CASSVGLAGGELFF
TRBJ2-6 | TRBD1 | . | TRBV2 | TGTGCCAGCACCGTGGGGCAGGGGGTCCCTGGGGCCAACGTCCTGACTTTC | CASTVGQGVPGANVLTF
TRBJ1-5 | . | once | TRBV7-2 | TGTGCCAGCAGCCCGGAGAGGGTTGACAATCAGCCCCAGCATTTT | CASSPERVDNQPQHF
TRBJ1-2 | . | . | TRBV7-2 | TGTGCCAGCAGCTTTGTGGCCCCTGGTGATGGCTACACCTTC | CASSFVAPGDGYTF
TRBJ2-2 | . | . | TRBV5-4 | TGTGCCAGCAGACCCCGGGACGGATCGAACACCGGGGAGCTGTTTTTT | CASRPRDGSNTGELFF
TRBJ2-1 | . | . | TRBV5-1 | TGCGCCAGCAGCCTGGGGTTGAGTGAGCAGTTCTTC | CASSLGLSEQFF
TRBJ2-6 | . | . | TRBV14 | TGTGCCAGCAGCCAAGGGCAGGTCAGGTCCAACGTCCTGACTTTC | CASSQGQVRSNVLTF
TRBJ2-2 | . | . | TRBV7-2 | TGTGCCAGCAGCTTAACGGGGCGGGGCGCCGCCGGGGAGCTGTTTTTT | CASSLTGRGAAGELFF
TRBJ2-3 | . | . | TRBV30 | TGTGCCTGGAGTAAGACCTTCACGCAGTATTTT | CAWSKTFTQYF
TRBJ1-1 | . | . | TRBV29-1 | TGCAGCGTTGATAGCGGGGACACTGAAGCTTTCTTT | CSVDSGDTEAFF
TRBJ2-7 | TRBD1 | . | TRBV5-1 | TGCGCCAGCAGCGTTTACCCGGGACAGGGGGACTACGAGCAGTACTTC | CASSVYPGQGDYEQYF
TRBJ1-5 | TRBD1 | . | TRBV7-2 | TGTGCCAGCAGACTCACAGGGGTCGGGAATCAGCCCCAGCATTTT | CASRLTGVGNQPQHF
TRBJ2-7 | TRBD1 | few | TRBV7-6 | TGTGCCAGCAGCTCCGGACAGGGACAATCCACCTACGAGCAGTACTTC | CASSSGQGQSTYEQYF